Sequencing of this TCR beta chain was carried out in a study of cytomegalovirus exposure and HLA in healthy donors. Germline CDR1 is MGHDK and CDR2 is SYGVNS. The trim removed 1 base at V and 5 bases at J, leaving 9 bases unmatched. The CDR3 has 16 amino acids. In the PCR, 60 Vbeta and 13 Jbeta primers were used. The data were produced by immunoSEQ multiplex PCR, yet TCRdb's version contains in-frame clones alone and is incomplete. This sample has roughly 150,000 clones, with 80% found just once. Study-level findings and limits: A missense variant in DCLRE1C was later tied to TCR beta V- and J-gene trimming.

A note on this clone: Its antigen is as yet unknown.

The sequencing input was PBMCs. The sequence was obtained from a young man in good health and CMV-seronegative. The chain combines TRBV25-1 with TRBJ2-3; 7 nucleotides align to TRBD2. Here the CDR3 reads CASSEWASRGIDTQYF. The CDR3 nucleotides read TGTGCCAGCAGTGAATGGGCATCGCGGGGGATAGATACGCAGTATTTT. The entire variable domain, with the rest obtained from reference TRBV25-1 and TRBJ2-3, is as follows: EADIYQTPRYLVIGTGKKITLECSQTMGHDKMYWYQQDPGMELHLIHYSYGVNSTEKGDLSSESTVSRIRTEHFPLTLESARPSHTSQYLCASSEWASRGIDTQYFGPGTRLTVL.